This T cell receptor (beta chain) was observed in a study of Ad26.COV2.S vaccination and SARS-CoV-2 variants. The CDR3 length is 18 residues. Germline V CDR1 and CDR2: LNHDA, SQIVND (reference sequence). The V gene lost 7 bases and the J gene lost 2 bases, with 27 bases spanning the gap. There are many counts of this clone. Treatment reported: about 20 received Ad26.COV2.S at low or high dose, single or two shots; 5 received placebo; per-sample allocation not given. Sampling was done on day 63 after the first vaccine or placebo injection. Produced via immunoSEQ multiplex PCR; TCRdb's table is partial and in-frame only. Of roughly 700,000 clones listed, 89% are singletons.

This TCR was recovered from a person between 18 and 65 years old who received the Ad26.COV2.S COVID-19 vaccine or a placebo. Sequencing used peripheral blood, obtained in a trial of Ad26.COV2.S vaccine versus placebo. This chain joins TRBV19 and TRBJ2-7, with D perhaps assigned TRBD1 or TRBD2 (6 bases each). The CDR3 here is CASTPRGVGGKLTYEQYF. Written as DNA, the CDR3 is TGTGCCAGTACTCCCAGGGGTGTGGGAGGCAAGCTTACCTACGAGCAGTACTTC.